The 10 T cell receptor beta chains below come from one sample, sequenced in a study of blood T cell repertoires in COVID-19. This table comes from immunoSEQ multiplex PCR, and its TCRdb copy is limited to in-frame clones, with some not included. The sample lists tens of thousands of clones, about 88% occurring once. Sample: peripheral blood. These receptor sequences come from a man in his forties or fifties with acute or convalescent COVID-19.

The rearrangement links TRBV6-5 to TRBJ2-2; D might be TRBD1 (6 bases). The germline CDR1 and CDR2 sequences are MNHEY and SVGAGI. The CDR3 extends over 14 amino acids. Deletions cut 6 bases from V and 3 bases from J, with 11 bases between. The chain's CDR3 is CASRKAGDTGELFF. DNA for the CDR3: TGTGCCAGCAGGAAGGCAGGGGACACCGGGGAGCTGTTTTTT.

This rearrangement joins TRBV29-1 to TRBJ2-1; D remains unclear. This CDR3 is built from 12 residues. Germline-derived CDR1 and CDR2 are SQVTM and ANQGSEA. Trimming shortened V by 6 bases and J by 6 bases, and 12 bases separated the two germline ends. In DNA, the CDR3 is TGCAGCGTGTTAACCCAGCGCAATGAGCAGTTCTTC. Protein: CSVLTQRNEQFF.

J is TRBJ1-5 and V is TRBV5-8, with 8 bases fitting TRBD1. CDR1 and CDR2 from the germline V gene are SGHTS and YDEGEE. With V trimmed by 3 bases and J by 4 bases, 9 bases remained unmatched. The CDR3 consists of 16 residues. CDR3 protein: CASSSRAGQANQPQHF. CDR3 coding DNA: TGTGCCAGCAGCTCACGTGCGGGACAGGCGAATCAGCCCCAGCATTTT.

This chain uses TRBV9 with TRBJ1-2; TRBD1 matches at 9 bases. Germline loops: CDR1 SGDLS, CDR2 YYNGEE. The CDR3 is made up of 18 amino acids. V lost 0 bases to trimming and J lost 1 base; unmatched junction nucleotides: 10. The CDR3 is CASSVGQGESFLNYGYTF. Written as DNA, the CDR3 is TGTGCCAGCAGCGTAGGACAGGGGGAGTCCTTCCTTAACTATGGCTACACCTTC.

This chain joins TRBV9 and TRBJ2-3, with TRBD2 matching over 14 bases. The CDR3 has 17 amino acids. Germline V CDR1 and CDR2: SGDLS, YYNGEE. After removal of 4 bases from V and 3 bases from J, the junction contained 7 bases not matched to a gene. The CDR3 loop is CASSLSGTSGRTDTQYF. DNA for the CDR3: TGTGCCAGCAGCTTATCCGGGACTAGCGGGAGAACAGATACGCAGTATTTT.

V gene TRBV19 combines with J gene TRBJ1-3, with D unclear. Trimming stripped 10 bases from V and 0 bases from J, with 13 bases between. This CDR3 region has 14 residues. In germline, CDR1 is LNHDA, CDR2 SQIVND (reference sequence). The CDR3 reads CATATSNSGNTIYF. Here the CDR3 DNA reads TGTGCCACCGCGACAAGCAACTCTGGAAACACCATATATTTT.

The rearrangement uses TRBV19 and TRBJ1-1; TRBD1 matches at 9 bases. V dropped 3 bases and J dropped 0; count of bases not matched to a gene: 8. The germline V gene encodes CDR1 LNHDA and CDR2 SQIVND (reference sequence). This CDR3 has 17 amino acids. The CDR3 here is CASSIGQGIFMNTEAFF. DNA of the CDR3: TGTGCCAGTAGTATCGGACAGGGGATCTTCATGAACACTGAAGCTTTCTTT.

V is TRBV19 and J is TRBJ1-5; no definite D call. Trimming stripped 2 bases from V and 7 bases from J, with 21 bases between. CDR1 is LNHDA and CDR2 is SQIVND in the germline V gene (reference sequence). This CDR3 has 17 amino acids. This chain's CDR3 is CASSIMISHTSGQPQHF. The CDR3 DNA reads as TGTGCCAGTAGTATAATGATTTCCCATACCTCCGGGCAGCCCCAGCATTTT.

V and J are TRBV30 and TRBJ2-1; 9 bases agree with TRBD2. The CDR3 has 15 amino acids. Germline values: CDR1 GTSNPN, CDR2 SVGIG (reference sequence). Losses at the gene ends were 2 bases for V and 4 bases for J; bases not matched to a gene: 6. The CDR3 reads CAWSLGRGGYNEQFF. For the CDR3, the DNA is TGTGCCTGGAGTTTAGGGCGGGGGGGGTACAATGAGCAGTTCTTC.

This sequence joins TRBV27 and TRBJ2-7; 10 bases line up with TRBD1. Germline V gene lookup returns CDR1 MNHEY and CDR2 SMNVEV (reference sequence). This CDR3 region has 14 residues. The V and J ends lost 6 bases and 2 bases, in that order; junction bases with no gene match: 4. CDR3 sequence: CASRTGTGAYEQYF. The CDR3 nucleotides read TGTGCCAGCAGAACCGGGACAGGGGCCTACGAGCAGTACTTC.